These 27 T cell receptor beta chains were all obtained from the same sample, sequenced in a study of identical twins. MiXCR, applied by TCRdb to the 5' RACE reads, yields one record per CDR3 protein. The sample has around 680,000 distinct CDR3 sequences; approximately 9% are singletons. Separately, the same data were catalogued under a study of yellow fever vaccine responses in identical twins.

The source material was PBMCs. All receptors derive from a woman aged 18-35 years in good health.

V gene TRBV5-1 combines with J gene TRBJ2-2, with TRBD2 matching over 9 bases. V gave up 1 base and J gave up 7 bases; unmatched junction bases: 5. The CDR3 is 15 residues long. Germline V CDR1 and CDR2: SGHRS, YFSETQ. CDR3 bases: TGCGCCAGCAGCTTGCAGCGGGGGGATGTCGGGGAGCTGTTTTTT. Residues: CASSLQRGDVGELFF.

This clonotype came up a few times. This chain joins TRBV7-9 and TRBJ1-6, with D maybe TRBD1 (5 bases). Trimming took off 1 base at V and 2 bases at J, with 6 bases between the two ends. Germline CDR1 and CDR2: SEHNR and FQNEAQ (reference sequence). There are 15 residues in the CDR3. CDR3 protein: CASSLGQTYNSPLHF. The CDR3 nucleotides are TGTGCCAGCAGCTTAGGACAGACCTATAATTCACCCCTCCACTTT.

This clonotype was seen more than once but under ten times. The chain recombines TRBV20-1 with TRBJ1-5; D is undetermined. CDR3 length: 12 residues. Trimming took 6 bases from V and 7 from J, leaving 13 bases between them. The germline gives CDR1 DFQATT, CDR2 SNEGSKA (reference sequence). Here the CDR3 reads CSAKAGVQPQHF. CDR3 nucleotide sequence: TGCAGTGCAAAGGCCGGGGTACAGCCCCAGCATTTT.

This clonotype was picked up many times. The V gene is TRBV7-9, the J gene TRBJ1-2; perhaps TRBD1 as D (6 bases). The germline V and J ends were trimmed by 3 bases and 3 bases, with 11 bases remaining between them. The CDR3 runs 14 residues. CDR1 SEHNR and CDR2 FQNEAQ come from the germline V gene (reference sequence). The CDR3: CASSLVGADYGYTF. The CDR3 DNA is TGTGCCAGCAGCTTGGTGGGGGCAGACTATGGCTACACCTTC.

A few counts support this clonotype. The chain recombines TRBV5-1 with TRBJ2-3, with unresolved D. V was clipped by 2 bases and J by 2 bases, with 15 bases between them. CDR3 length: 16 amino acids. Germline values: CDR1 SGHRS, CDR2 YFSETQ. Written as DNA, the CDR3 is TGCGCCAGCAGCTTTTTCGGAATTGGTATCACAGATACGCAGTATTTT. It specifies CASSFFGIGITDTQYF.

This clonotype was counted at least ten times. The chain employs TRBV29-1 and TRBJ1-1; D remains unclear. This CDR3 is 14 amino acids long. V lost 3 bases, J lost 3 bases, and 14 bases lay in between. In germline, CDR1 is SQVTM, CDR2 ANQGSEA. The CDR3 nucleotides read TGCAGCGTTGATCGCCCGGGATCGCACACTGAAGCTTTCTTT. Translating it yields CSVDRPGSHTEAFF.

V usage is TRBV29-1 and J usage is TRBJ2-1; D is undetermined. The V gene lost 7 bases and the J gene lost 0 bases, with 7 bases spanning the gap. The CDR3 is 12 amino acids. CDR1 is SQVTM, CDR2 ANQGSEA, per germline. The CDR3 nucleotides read TGCAGCGGTAGATTCTCCTACAATGAGCAGTTCTTC. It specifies CSGRFSYNEQFF.

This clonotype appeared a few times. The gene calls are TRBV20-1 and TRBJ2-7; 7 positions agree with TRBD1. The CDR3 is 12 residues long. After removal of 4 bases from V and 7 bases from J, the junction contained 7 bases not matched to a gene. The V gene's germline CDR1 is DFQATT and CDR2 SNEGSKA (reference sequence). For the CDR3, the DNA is TGCAGTGCTAACAGGGGCCTGTGGGAGCAGTACTTC. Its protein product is CSANRGLWEQYF.

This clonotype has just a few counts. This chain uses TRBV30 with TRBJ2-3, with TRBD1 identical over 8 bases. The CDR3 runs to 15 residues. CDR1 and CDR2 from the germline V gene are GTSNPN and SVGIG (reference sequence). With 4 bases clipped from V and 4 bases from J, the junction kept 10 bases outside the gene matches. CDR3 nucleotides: TGTGCCTGGATGTGGACAGGGCTTAATCCAGATACGCAGTATTTT. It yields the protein CAWMWTGLNPDTQYF.

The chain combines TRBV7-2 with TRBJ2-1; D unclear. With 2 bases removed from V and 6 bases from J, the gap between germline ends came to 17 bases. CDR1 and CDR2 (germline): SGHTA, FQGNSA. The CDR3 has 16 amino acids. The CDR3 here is CASSLSSWNLGNEQFF. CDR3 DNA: TGTGCCAGCAGCTTATCGTCCTGGAATCTGGGCAATGAGCAGTTCTTC.

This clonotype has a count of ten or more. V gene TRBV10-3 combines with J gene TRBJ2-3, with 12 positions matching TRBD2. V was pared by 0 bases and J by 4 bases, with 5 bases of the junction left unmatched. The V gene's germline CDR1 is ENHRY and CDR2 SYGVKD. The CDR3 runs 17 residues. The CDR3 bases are TGTGCCATCAGTGAGTCCCAGACTAGCGGGAGTGCAGATACGCAGTATTTT. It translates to CAISESQTSGSADTQYF.

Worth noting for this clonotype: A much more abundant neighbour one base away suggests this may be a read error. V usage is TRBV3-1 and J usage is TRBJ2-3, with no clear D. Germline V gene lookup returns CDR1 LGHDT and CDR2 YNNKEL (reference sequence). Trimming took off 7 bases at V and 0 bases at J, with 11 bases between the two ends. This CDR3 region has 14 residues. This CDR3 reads CASIRGSSTDTQYF. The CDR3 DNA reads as TGTGCCAGCATCCGCGGATCCAGCACAGATACGCAGTATTTT.

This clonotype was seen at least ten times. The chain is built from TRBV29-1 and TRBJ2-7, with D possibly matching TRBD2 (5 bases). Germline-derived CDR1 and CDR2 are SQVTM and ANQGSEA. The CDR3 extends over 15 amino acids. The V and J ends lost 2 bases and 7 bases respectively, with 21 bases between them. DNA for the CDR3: TGCAGCGTTGAATTAGGAGGTGCGATATCAGAGGAGCAGTACTTC. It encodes CSVELGGAISEEQYF.

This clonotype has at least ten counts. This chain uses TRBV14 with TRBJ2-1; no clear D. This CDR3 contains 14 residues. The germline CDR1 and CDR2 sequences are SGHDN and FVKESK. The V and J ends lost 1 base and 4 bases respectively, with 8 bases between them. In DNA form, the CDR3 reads TGTGCCAGCAGCCAAGGACACTGGTACAATGAGCAGTTCTTC. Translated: CASSQGHWYNEQFF.

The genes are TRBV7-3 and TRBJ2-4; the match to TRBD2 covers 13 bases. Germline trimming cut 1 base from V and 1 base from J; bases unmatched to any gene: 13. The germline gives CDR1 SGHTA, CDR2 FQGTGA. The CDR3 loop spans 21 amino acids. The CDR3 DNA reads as TGTGCCAGCAGCTTAAGGGTTAGACTAGCGGGGGGTTCAAGTGCCAAAAACATTCAGTACTTC. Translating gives CASSLRVRLAGGSSAKNIQYF.

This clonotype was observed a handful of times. This chain's CDR3 is CASSPGQPGELFF. The CDR3 DNA sequence: TGTGCCAGCAGCCCTGGACAGCCCGGGGAGCTGTTTTTT. The chain uses TRBV3-1 and TRBJ2-2, with a tentative D call TRBD1 (6 bases). Trimming removed 4 bases at V and 6 bases at J, with 9 bases between. CDR1 is LGHDT and CDR2 is YNNKEL in the germline V gene (reference sequence). CDR3 length equals 13 residues.

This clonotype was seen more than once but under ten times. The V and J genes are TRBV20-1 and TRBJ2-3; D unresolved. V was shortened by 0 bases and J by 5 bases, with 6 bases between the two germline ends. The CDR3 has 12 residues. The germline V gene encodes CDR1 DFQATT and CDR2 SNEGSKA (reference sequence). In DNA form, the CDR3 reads TGCAGTGCTAGAGATCAGCAAGATACGCAGTATTTT. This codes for CSARDQQDTQYF.

The CDR3 coding sequence is TGTGCCAGCAGCGTCGGAGCGGGGGGGCCGCACGAGCAGTACTTC. Its protein is CASSVGAGGPHEQYF. This sequence joins TRBV9 and TRBJ2-7; TRBD2 aligns across 10 bases. Losses at the gene ends were 2 bases for V and 5 bases for J; bases not matched to a gene: 7. Germline V gene lookup returns CDR1 SGDLS and CDR2 YYNGEE. The CDR3 length is 15 residues. The full variable domain, completed using reference TRBV9 and TRBJ2-7, is DSGVTQTPKHLITATGQRVTLRCSPRSGDLSVYWYQQSLDQGLQFLIQYYNGEERAKGNILERFSAQQFPDLHSELNLSSLELGDSALYFCASSVGAGGPHEQYFGPGTRLTVT.

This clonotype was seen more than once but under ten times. The CDR3 reads CASSPVDPKPTYEQYF. CDR3 coding DNA: TGTGCCAGCAGCCCCGTGGACCCGAAGCCGACCTACGAGCAGTACTTC. This chain uses TRBV7-9 with TRBJ2-7; unclear D gene. The CDR3 spans 16 residues. Per the germline V gene, CDR1 is SEHNR and CDR2 is FQNEAQ (reference sequence). Trimming pared 5 bases from V and 2 bases from J, leaving 19 bases between.

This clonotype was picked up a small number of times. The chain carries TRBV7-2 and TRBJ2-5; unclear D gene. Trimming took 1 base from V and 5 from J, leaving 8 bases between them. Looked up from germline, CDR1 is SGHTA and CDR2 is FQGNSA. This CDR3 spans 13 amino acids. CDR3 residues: CASSLEGTETQYF. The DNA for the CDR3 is TGTGCCAGCAGCTTAGAAGGTACTGAGACCCAGTACTTC.

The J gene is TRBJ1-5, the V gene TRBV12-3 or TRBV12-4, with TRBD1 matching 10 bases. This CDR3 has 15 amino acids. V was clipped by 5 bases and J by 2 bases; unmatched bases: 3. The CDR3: CASSKGTGGNQPQHF. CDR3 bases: TGTGCCAGCAGTAAGGGGACAGGGGGCAATCAGCCCCAGCATTTT.

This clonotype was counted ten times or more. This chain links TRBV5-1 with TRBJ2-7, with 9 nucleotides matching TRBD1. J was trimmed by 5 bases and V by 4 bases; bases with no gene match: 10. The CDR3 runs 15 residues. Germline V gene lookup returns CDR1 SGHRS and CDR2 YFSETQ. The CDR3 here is CASSLRDRDFDEQYF. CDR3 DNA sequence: TGCGCCAGCAGCCTACGGGACAGGGATTTCGACGAGCAGTACTTC.

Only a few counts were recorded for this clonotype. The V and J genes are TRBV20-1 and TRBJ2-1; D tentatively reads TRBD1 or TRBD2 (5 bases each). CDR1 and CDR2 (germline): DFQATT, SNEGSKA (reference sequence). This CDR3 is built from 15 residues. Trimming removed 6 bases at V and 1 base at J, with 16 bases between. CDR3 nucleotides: TGCAGTGCGCCCATGGGGGTGAGGTCCTACAATGAGCAGTTCTTC. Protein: CSAPMGVRSYNEQFF.

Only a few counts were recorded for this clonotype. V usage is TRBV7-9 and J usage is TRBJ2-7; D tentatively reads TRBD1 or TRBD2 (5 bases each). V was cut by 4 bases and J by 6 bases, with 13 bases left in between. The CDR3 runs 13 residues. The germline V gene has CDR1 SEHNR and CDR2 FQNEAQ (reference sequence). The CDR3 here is CASSSDGTPEQYF. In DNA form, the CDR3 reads TGTGCCAGCAGCTCCGACGGGACGCCCGAGCAGTACTTC.

CDR3 protein: CASTRQGAQNEQFF. In DNA form, the CDR3 reads TGTGCCAGCACCAGACAGGGGGCGCAGAATGAGCAGTTCTTC. The gene calls are TRBV27 and TRBJ2-1, with TRBD1 matching over 10 bases. V trimming: 7 bases; J trimming: 7 bases; junction bases outside the gene matches: 7. The CDR3 is 14 amino acids. Germline V gives CDR1 MNHEY, CDR2 SMNVEV (reference sequence).

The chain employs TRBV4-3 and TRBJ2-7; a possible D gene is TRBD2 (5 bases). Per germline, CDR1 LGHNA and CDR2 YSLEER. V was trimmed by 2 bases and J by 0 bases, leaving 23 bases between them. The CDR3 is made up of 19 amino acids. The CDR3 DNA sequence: TGCGCCAGCAGCCAACTCCTATCAACCCTGGGTGGGAGCTCCTACGAGCAGTACTTC. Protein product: CASSQLLSTLGGSSYEQYF.

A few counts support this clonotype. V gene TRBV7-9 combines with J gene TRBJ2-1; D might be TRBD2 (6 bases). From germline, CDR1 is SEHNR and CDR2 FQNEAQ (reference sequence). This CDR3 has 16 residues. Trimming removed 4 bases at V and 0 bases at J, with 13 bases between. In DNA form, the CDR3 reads TGTGCCAGCAGCTCCCTAGCGCGGAGCTCCTACAATGAGCAGTTCTTC. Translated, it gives CASSSLARSSYNEQFF.